The 12 T cell receptor beta chains listed next were all sequenced from one sample in a study of metastatic and nonmetastatic thyroid tumors. TCRdb reprocessed the PCR reads via MiXCR. The sample holds about 48,000 clones, approximately 20% seen once. All patients were treatment-naive before thyroid surgery. The sample comprised blood. All receptors come from a male donor with papillary thyroid cancer or a benign thyroid nodule (not recorded which). Some clones in this sample may be carry-over from other donors' samples.

At least ten counts were recorded for this clone. The chain recombines TRBV20-1 with TRBJ2-2, with no clear D. The length of the CDR3 is 16 residues. The ends were cut back, 0 bases at V and 0 bases at J, with 11 bases in the middle. Per germline, CDR1 DFQATT and CDR2 SNEGSKA (reference sequence). The CDR3 region is CSARDRQRTNTGELFF. CDR3 nucleotide sequence: TGCAGTGCTAGAGATAGGCAGAGAACGAACACCGGGGAGCTGTTTTTT.

The gene calls are TRBV7-9 and TRBJ1-5, with a tentative D call TRBD1 (5 bases). The CDR3 totals 13 residues. Germline CDR1 and CDR2: SEHNR and FQNEAQ (reference sequence). V lost 5 bases and J 6 bases, leaving 11 bases between the germline ends. The CDR3 spells CASSAGDRQPQHF. The DNA for the CDR3 is TGTGCCAGCAGCGCCGGGGACCGTCAGCCCCAGCATTTT.

V is TRBV11-2 and J is TRBJ2-3; weak D call: TRBD2 (5 bases). V was cut by 5 bases and J by 1 base, with 19 bases left in between. The CDR3 is 17 residues long. Germline CDR1 is SGHAT and CDR2 is FQNNGV. Here the CDR3 DNA reads TGTGCCAGCAGCGGCCGTCCAGTGGGGAGTGGCACAGATACGCAGTATTTT. Protein sequence: CASSGRPVGSGTDTQYF.

This clone was observed a few times. CDR3 DNA sequence: TGTGCCTGGAGGAGGGGAGGTCTACCAGATACGCAGTATTTT. Its translation is CAWRRGGLPDTQYF. The chain recombines TRBV30 with TRBJ2-3; D may be TRBD2 (6 bases). In germline, CDR1 is GTSNPN, CDR2 SVGIG (reference sequence). Between the trimmed V and J ends, which lost 3 bases and 4 bases, there was a span of 14 bases. CDR3 length equals 14 residues.

V usage is TRBV20-1 and J usage is TRBJ2-3; 7 bases align to TRBD2. Germline lookup yields CDR1 DFQATT and CDR2 SNEGSKA (reference sequence). The ends lost 0 bases at V and 4 bases at J; junction bases unmatched: 10. The CDR3 totals 16 residues. In DNA form, the CDR3 reads TGCAGTGCTAGAGATTGGAGGGGAGGGCCGTCAGATACGCAGTATTTT. Protein sequence: CSARDWRGGPSDTQYF.

The sample holds many counts of this clone. The chain uses TRBV20-1 and TRBJ1-1, with 11 bases matching TRBD1. After removal of 5 bases from V and 4 bases from J, the junction contained 3 bases not matched to a gene. Germline V gene data show CDR1 as DFQATT and CDR2 as SNEGSKA (reference sequence). The CDR3 has 13 amino acids. For the CDR3, the DNA is TGCAGTGCTCTGGGACAGGGGGGCACTGAAGCTTTCTTT. Its translation: CSALGQGGTEAFF.

Comments on this clone: This may be a read error: a much more frequent sequence differs by one nucleotide. Other DNA sequences in the same sample also yield this CDR3. The J gene is TRBJ2-5, the V gene TRBV7-9; 7 bases are a match to TRBD2. V lost 4 bases and J lost 5; bases outside the gene matches: 10. Germline assignment: CDR1 SEHNR and CDR2 FQNEAQ (reference sequence). This CDR3 comprises 15 residues. Written as DNA, the CDR3 is TGTGCCAGCAGCTGGCGCGGGGGTGCGGATGAGACCCAGTACTTC. Translation gives CASSWRGGADETQYF.

This clone has just a few counts. This chain links TRBV10-1 with TRBJ2-3; perhaps TRBD1 as D (6 bases). The V gene lost 6 bases and the J gene lost 2 bases, with 12 bases spanning the gap. The CDR3 is made up of 14 amino acids. In germline, CDR1 is WNHNN, CDR2 SYGVQD (reference sequence). The CDR3 sequence is CASSRQVATDTQYF. CDR3 sequence (DNA): TGCGCCAGCAGCAGACAGGTAGCCACAGATACGCAGTATTTT.

Concerning this clone itself: Being one base from a much bigger clone, this may be a read error. The gene calls are TRBV20-1 and TRBJ2-2, with 7 bases fitting TRBD1. This CDR3 comprises 15 residues. Germline V gene data show CDR1 as DFQATT and CDR2 as SNEGSKA (reference sequence). CDR3 sequence: CSARGIRGHTGELLF. CDR3 sequence (DNA): TGCAGTGCTAGAGGAATAAGGGGGCACACCGGGGAGCTGCTTTTT.

The chain combines TRBV30 with TRBJ2-2; the D gene is possibly TRBD2 (5 bases). This CDR3 comprises 14 residues. The germline V gene has CDR1 GTSNPN and CDR2 SVGIG (reference sequence). The ends were cut back, 6 bases at V and 0 bases at J, with 11 bases in the middle. CDR3 bases: TGTGCCTGCGGGCTACTAGCGAACACCGGGGAGCTGTTTTTT. This gives the protein CACGLLANTGELFF.

At least ten counts were recorded for this clone. The CDR3 protein is CASRLAGHNEQFF. The CDR3 coding sequence is TGTGCCAGCCGACTAGCGGGTCACAATGAGCAGTTCTTC. J is TRBJ2-1 and V is TRBV11-2; 10 bases line up with TRBD2. This CDR3 is 13 amino acids long. CDR1 and CDR2 from the germline V gene are SGHAT and FQNNGV. Germline trimming cut 8 bases from V and 5 bases from J; bases unmatched to any gene: 3. Supplemented by reference TRBV11-2 and TRBJ2-1, the full variable domain reads EAGVAQSPRYKIIEKRQSVAFWCNPISGHATLYWYQQILGQGPKLLIQFQNNGVVDDSQLPKDRFSAERLKGVDSTLKIQPAKLEDSAVYLCASRLAGHNEQFFGPGTRLTVL.

This clone was picked up one time. CDR3 sequence: CASSSRTGEVEQYF. The CDR3 nucleotides read TGCGCCAGCAGCTCCAGGACAGGGGAGGTCGAGCAGTACTTC. The chain employs TRBV5-1 and TRBJ2-7; 9 bases are a match to TRBD1. The CDR3 has 14 residues. Per the germline V gene, CDR1 is SGHRS and CDR2 is YFSETQ. The V gene end was trimmed by 3 bases and the J gene end by 6 bases; junction bases not matched to a gene: 7. Supplemented by reference TRBV5-1 and TRBJ2-7, the full variable domain reads KAGVTQTPRYLIKTRGQQVTLSCSPISGHRSVSWYQQTPGQGLQFLFEYFSETQRNKGNFPGRFSGRQFSNSRSEMNVSTLELGDSALYLCASSSRTGEVEQYFGPGTRLTVT.